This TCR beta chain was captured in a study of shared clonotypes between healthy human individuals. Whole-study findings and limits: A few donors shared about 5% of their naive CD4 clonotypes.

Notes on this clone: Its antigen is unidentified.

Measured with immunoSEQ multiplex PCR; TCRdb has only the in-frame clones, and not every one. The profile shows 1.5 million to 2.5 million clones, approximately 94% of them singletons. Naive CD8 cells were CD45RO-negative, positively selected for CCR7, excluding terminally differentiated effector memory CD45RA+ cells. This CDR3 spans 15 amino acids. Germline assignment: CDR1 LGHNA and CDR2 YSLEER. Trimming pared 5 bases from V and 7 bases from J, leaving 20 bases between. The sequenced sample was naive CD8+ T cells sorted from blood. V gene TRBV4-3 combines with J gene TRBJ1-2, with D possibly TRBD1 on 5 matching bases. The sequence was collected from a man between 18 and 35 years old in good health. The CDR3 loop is CASSERIEAGAGYTF. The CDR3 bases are TGCGCCAGCAGCGAAAGAATCGAAGCTGGGGCTGGCTACACCTTC.